This TCR beta chain came from a study of human T cells and chemical hapten exposure. About the study: Per-sample TCR yield variation was attributed mainly to small pooled library volume differences.

This clonotype occurred many times. Original methodology: Per-sample TCR counts ranged from about 20,000 to 700,000, median around 100,000. TCRdb passed the RACE reads through MiXCR, listing each CDR3 protein once. V and J calls and clone size were set by TCRdb, not the authors. The sample records roughly 100,000 distinct CDR3 sequences, 11% being singletons. Per germline, CDR1 SGHAT and CDR2 FQNNGV. Trimming stripped 0 bases from V and 4 bases from J, with 10 bases between. The length of the CDR3 is 14 residues. Time point defined: pre-sensitization, week 0. Regarding treatment: therapeutic diphenylcyclopropenone sensitization with weekly scalp DPC.

The V gene is TRBV11-2, the J gene TRBJ2-7; the D gene is possibly TRBD1 (6 bases). The sequenced sample was whole blood, obtained in connection with sensitization to the hapten diphenylcyclopropenone (DPC). This clonotype was obtained from a woman aged 55-69 years with alopecia areata. Some clones in this sample may be carry-over from other donors' samples. CDR3 DNA: TGTGCCAGCAGCTTAGACGGACAGAATTACGAGCAGTACTTC. Residues: CASSLDGQNYEQYF.